A single sample is the source of the 29 T cell receptor beta chains below, sequenced in a study of CXCR3-negative and CXCR3-positive naive CD8 T cells. Study-wide results and caveats: CXCR3-positive naive cells carried more hydrophobic TRB CDR3s than CXCR3-negative ones.

Preparation of TRB cDNA libraries relied on 5' RACE carrying UMI labels. TCRdb re-called the 5' RACE reads; every CDR3 protein appears as one record, without DNA. Here the sample table reports 110,000 or so distinct CDR3 sequences. No cognate antigen is known for these TCRs. The sequenced material came from naive CXCR3+ CD8+ T cells from blood. The sample's subset: CD45RO-CCR7+CD27+CD95- naive CD8+ T cells expressing CXCR3 (TNR3+). These receptors were taken from a human donor in good health. Some clones in this sample may be carry-over from other donors' samples.

The chain combines TRBV5-5 with TRBJ2-1. CDR3 length: 13 residues. The germline CDR1 and CDR2 sequences are SGHKS and YYEKEE (reference sequence). CDR3 sequence: CASSFARSNEQFF.

The CDR3 reads CASSGGVGRGWTEAFF. The J gene is TRBJ1-1, the V gene TRBV7-6; the TCRdb call, TRBD1, lacks DNA for checking. This CDR3 region has 16 residues. Germline V gene sequence: CDR1 SGHVS, CDR2 FNYEAQ.

The chain combines TRBV3-1 with TRBJ2-1; TCRdb's D gene call, TRBD2, goes unchecked for lack of DNA. This CDR3 has 14 amino acids. The V gene's germline CDR1 is LGHDT and CDR2 YNNKEL (reference sequence). The CDR3 region is CASSQVLAGGEQFF.

V is TRBV7-9 and J is TRBJ1-1; there is no DNA to check the TCRdb D call of TRBD1. The CDR3 contains 14 residues. Germline V gene lookup returns CDR1 SEHNR and CDR2 FQNEAQ (reference sequence). The chain's CDR3 is CASSRARGNTEAFF.

V gene TRBV9 combines with J gene TRBJ2-2; TCRdb reports TRBD2, a call that lacks DNA to check it against. The CDR3 consists of 16 residues. Germline loops: CDR1 SGDLS, CDR2 YYNGEE. The CDR3: CASSVGIAGLTGELFF.

This chain links TRBV7-7 with TRBJ2-3; lacking DNA, the TRBD2 call made by TCRdb goes unchecked. The CDR3 spans 16 residues. CDR1 SSHAT and CDR2 FNYEAQ come from the germline V gene (reference sequence). The CDR3 sequence: CASSLVPSGYTDTQYF.

The chain couples TRBV5-1 to TRBJ1-1. The germline CDR1 and CDR2 sequences are SGHRS and YFSETQ. The CDR3 is made up of 14 amino acids. CDR3 region: CASSFLEGNTEAFF.

CDR3 sequence reads: CASGKGDRRREQYF. The chain couples TRBV21-1 to TRBJ2-7; TCRdb gives TRBD1 as the D gene, but with no DNA this cannot be confirmed. TRBV21-1 is assigned pseudogene status. CDR3 size: 14 residues.

V and J are TRBV7-9 and TRBJ2-1; the TCRdb call, TRBD2, lacks DNA for checking. The CDR3 runs to 18 residues. Germline values: CDR1 SEHNR, CDR2 FQNEAQ (reference sequence). CDR3 sequence reads: CASSQTPGLAFSYNEQFF.

V gene TRBV20-1 combines with J gene TRBJ2-7; TCRdb gives TRBD2 as the D gene, but with no DNA this cannot be confirmed. Per germline, CDR1 DFQATT and CDR2 SNEGSKA (reference sequence). The CDR3 spans 15 residues. The CDR3 protein is CSARAGTSGFYERYF.

The chain couples TRBV7-3 to TRBJ1-1. The germline CDR1 and CDR2 sequences are SGHTA and FQGTGA. The CDR3 is 16 residues long. The CDR3 loop is CASSSSGGTLNTEAFF.

This chain uses TRBV6-5 with TRBJ2-7. CDR1 MNHEY and CDR2 SVGAGI come from the germline V gene. CDR3 length: 11 residues. The CDR3 spells CASWYGYEQYF.

The rearrangement links TRBV13 to TRBJ1-1. The CDR3 sequence is 14 residues long. The germline gives CDR1 PRHDT, CDR2 FYEKMQ (reference sequence). CDR3 residues: CASSLGRVLTEAFF.

The rearrangement uses TRBV27 and TRBJ2-3; absent DNA, TCRdb's TRBD2 call cannot be checked. This CDR3 is built from 17 residues. Germline lookup yields CDR1 MNHEY and CDR2 SMNVEV (reference sequence). This CDR3 is CASSPTRLGVITDTQYF.

The CDR3 loop reads CSARDVTERNSNQPQHF. The V gene is TRBV20-1, the J gene TRBJ1-5. CDR3 length: 17 residues. In germline, CDR1 is DFQATT, CDR2 SNEGSKA (reference sequence).

V and J are TRBV20-1 and TRBJ2-1; without DNA, the TCRdb call of TRBD2 cannot be checked. Germline-derived CDR1 and CDR2 are DFQATT and SNEGSKA (reference sequence). CDR3 length: 14 amino acids. CDR3 protein: CSAGSGSSYNEQFF.

The J gene is TRBJ2-5, the V gene TRBV29-1; TCRdb's D gene call, TRBD2, goes unchecked for lack of DNA. CDR1 SQVTM and CDR2 ANQGSEA come from the germline V gene. The CDR3 runs to 13 residues. The CDR3 region is CSVELAGGETQYF.

The rearrangement links TRBV5-1 to TRBJ1-1. Per germline, CDR1 SGHRS and CDR2 YFSETQ. CDR3 size: 13 residues. CDR3 loop: CASRASGSTEAFF.

This chain joins TRBV30 and TRBJ1-2. Germline V gives CDR1 GTSNPN, CDR2 SVGIG (reference sequence). This CDR3 has 17 amino acids. The CDR3 sequence is CAWSNPAVGGKNYGYTF.

The chain is built from TRBV4-1 and TRBJ2-1; with no DNA, the TCRdb D assignment of TRBD2 cannot be verified. The CDR3 runs 18 residues. Germline CDR1 and CDR2: MGHRA and YSYEKL. The CDR3 sequence: CASSQDPSYREGYNEQFF.

V usage is TRBV12-3 or TRBV12-4 and J usage is TRBJ2-1; TCRdb's D call, TRBD2, is unchecked because there is no DNA. The CDR3 is made up of 20 amino acids. This CDR3 reads CASTSTWGLAGARGYNEQFF.

V is TRBV5-6 and J is TRBJ2-7. CDR1 is SGHDT and CDR2 is YYEEEE in the germline V gene. The CDR3 is 12 amino acids. This CDR3 reads CASSLSSDEQYF.

This CDR3 reads CASSDKLDTGELFF. The chain links TRBV6-1 to TRBJ2-2. In germline, CDR1 is MNHNS, CDR2 SASEGT. The CDR3 runs 14 residues.

The chain carries TRBV7-2 and TRBJ2-6; TCRdb gives TRBD1 as the D gene, but with no DNA this cannot be confirmed. The CDR3 is made up of 15 amino acids. The germline V gene encodes CDR1 SGHTA and CDR2 FQGNSA. The CDR3 region is CASSRGQAGANVLTF.

The chain uses TRBV29-1 and TRBJ2-7. The CDR3 totals 12 residues. Germline V lookup: CDR1 SQVTM, CDR2 ANQGSEA. The CDR3 protein is CSAADPSYEQYF.

The V gene is TRBV2, the J gene TRBJ2-7. The CDR3 consists of 14 residues. Germline CDR1 SNHLY, CDR2 FYNNEI. The CDR3 region is CASNYGDHPYEQYF.

The chain links TRBV12-3 or TRBV12-4 to TRBJ2-3; no DNA is available, so the TRBD1 call from TCRdb remains unchecked. The CDR3 sequence is 14 residues long. The CDR3 loop reads CASSFGQGRDTQYF.

J is TRBJ1-1 and V is TRBV12-3 or TRBV12-4; absent DNA, TCRdb's TRBD1 call cannot be checked. This CDR3 is built from 14 residues. The chain's CDR3 is CASTTGITNTEAFF.

The chain links TRBV7-8 to TRBJ2-1; the TRBD1 assignment by TCRdb is unverifiable without DNA. CDR3 size: 17 residues. Germline lookup yields CDR1 SGHVS and CDR2 FQNEAQ. The CDR3 protein is CASTPARVDEGYGEQFF.